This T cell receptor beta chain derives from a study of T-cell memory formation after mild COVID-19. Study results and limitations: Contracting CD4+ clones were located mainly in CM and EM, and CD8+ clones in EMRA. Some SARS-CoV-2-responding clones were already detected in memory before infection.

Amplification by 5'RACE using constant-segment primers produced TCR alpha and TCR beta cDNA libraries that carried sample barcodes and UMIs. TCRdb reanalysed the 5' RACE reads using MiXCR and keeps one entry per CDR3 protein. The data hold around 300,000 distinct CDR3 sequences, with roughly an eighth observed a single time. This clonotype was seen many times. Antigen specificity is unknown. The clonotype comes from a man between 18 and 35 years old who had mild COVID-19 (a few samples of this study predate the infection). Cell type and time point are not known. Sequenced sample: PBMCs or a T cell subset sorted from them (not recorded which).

The CDR3 DNA reads as TGCAGCGTTGACCCAGGGAACACTGAAGCTTTCTTT. It translates to CSVDPGNTEAFF. This sequence joins TRBV29-1 and TRBJ1-1; no clear D gene. Trimming shortened V by 3 bases and J by 1 base, and 6 bases separated the two germline ends. Germline loops: CDR1 SQVTM, CDR2 ANQGSEA. The CDR3 contains 12 residues.